The source of this T cell receptor (beta chain) is a study of CD8 T cells in Susac syndrome. RNA, at roughly 0.45 to 1 ug, was reverse transcribed with random hexamers. One entry per CDR3 protein results from TCRdb running MiXCR on the immunoSEQ multiplex PCR reads. The sample holds some 190,000 distinct CDR3 sequences, about 95% seen once. The CDR3 loop spans 15 amino acids. After removal of 7 bases from V and 0 bases from J, the junction contained 3 bases not matched to a gene. Germline V lookup: CDR1 SGHRS, CDR2 YFSETQ. This TCR was sampled from a human donor in good health. The V and J genes are TRBV5-1 and TRBJ2-1; 11 positions agree with TRBD2. Sequenced material: CD4+ T cells from PBMCs. The CDR3, as DNA: TGCGCCAGCGCTAGCGGGAGGAGCTCCTACAATGAGCAGTTCTTC. Protein sequence: CASASGRSSYNEQFF. The complete variable domain, with remaining parts taken from reference TRBV5-1 and TRBJ2-1, reads KAGVTQTPRYLIKTRGQQVTLSCSPISGHRSVSWYQQTPGQGLQFLFEYFSETQRNKGNFPGRFSGRQFSNSRSEMNVSTLELGDSALYLCASASGRSSYNEQFFGPGTRLTVL.